The 17 T cell receptor beta chains listed next were all sequenced from one sample in a study of control samples from healthy donors and cancer patients. Assay used: immunoSEQ multiplex PCR; TCRdb lists only in-frame clones, some missing. This sample has about 58,000 clones, with 87% found just once. Sequencing was done on a sample of PBMCs. The receptor source for this set is an older woman with lung cancer.

The chain recombines TRBV6-5 with TRBJ1-6; 9 bases fit TRBD1. The ends lost 3 bases at V and 14 bases at J; junction bases unmatched: 14. The CDR3 has 16 amino acids. Germline CDR1 reads MNHEY; CDR2 reads SVGAGI. This chain's CDR3 is CASSYGLTGGGSALHF. The CDR3 DNA follows: TGTGCCAGCAGTTATGGTCTTACAGGGGGCGGTTCGGCCCTCCACTTT.

This chain connects TRBV19 to TRBJ1-2; D gene uncertain. Germline CDR1 and CDR2: LNHDA and SQIVND (reference sequence). The CDR3 has 14 amino acids. V was cut by 3 bases and J by 7 bases, with 15 bases left in between. In nucleotides, the CDR3 is TGTGCCAGTAGTATGTGGCTAGGAGCAACTGGCTACACCTTC. Translated, it gives CASSMWLGATGYTF.

The sample holds a few counts of this clone. The chain employs TRBV6-5 and TRBJ2-7; 10 bases map to TRBD1. Germline loops: CDR1 MNHEY, CDR2 SVGAGI. Unmatched junction bases numbered 7, after V lost 4 bases and J lost 7 bases. The CDR3 contains 14 residues. The CDR3 DNA is TGTGCCAGCAGTTTACTGGGGACAGGGGTTGAGCAGTACTTC. The encoded protein is CASSLLGTGVEQYF.

This clone has only one observation. This chain links TRBV7-6 with TRBJ2-3, with a tentative D call TRBD1 (5 bases). The CDR3 is made up of 15 amino acids. Trimming took 5 bases from V and 0 from J, leaving 12 bases between them. Looked up from germline, CDR1 is SGHVS and CDR2 is FNYEAQ. CDR3 sequence (DNA): TGTGCCAGCAGCCGAGGTGGGGCTAGCACAGATACGCAGTATTTT. It is translated as CASSRGGASTDTQYF.

The chain recombines TRBV5-4 with TRBJ2-5, with D tentatively TRBD2 (5 bases). The CDR3 is 13 amino acids. Between the trimmed V and J ends, which lost 2 bases and 2 bases, there was a span of 7 bases. Germline V gene data show CDR1 as SGHNT and CDR2 as YYREEE (reference sequence). CDR3 DNA sequence: TGTGCCAGCAGCTTCGGCGGGCAAGAGACCCAGTACTTC. This sequence encodes CASSFGGQETQYF.

This chain joins TRBV4-1 and TRBJ2-2; D remains unclear. CDR3 length: 14 residues. The germline V gene encodes CDR1 MGHRA and CDR2 YSYEKL. Trimming cost V 4 bases and J 8 bases, with 14 bases left between them. This CDR3 is CASSPILRGGELFF. DNA for the CDR3: TGCGCCAGCAGCCCGATACTGCGTGGTGGGGAGCTGTTTTTT.

V is TRBV6-5 and J is TRBJ1-6, with a weak D call TRBD1 (5 bases). Germline values: CDR1 MNHEY, CDR2 SVGAGI. This CDR3 has 15 residues. Trimming cost V 0 bases and J 8 bases, with 11 bases left between them. The chain's CDR3 is CASSYSIQVHSPLHF. CDR3 bases: TGTGCCAGCAGTTACTCGATACAGGTCCATTCACCCCTCCACTTT.

The chain joins TRBV6-6 to TRBJ1-2; TRBD1 aligns across 11 bases. Trimming at V came to 7 bases and at J to 3 bases, leaving 4 bases not matched to a gene. The CDR3 extends over 14 amino acids. The V gene's germline CDR1 is MNHNY and CDR2 SVGAGI (reference sequence). Here the CDR3 DNA reads TGTGCCAGCATCAGGGGACAGGGGGACTATGGCTACACCTTC. Protein sequence: CASIRGQGDYGYTF.

CDR3 DNA sequence: TGTGCCAGCAGCTTGGTTGTCGGGGCTTGGCAGCCCCAGCATTTT. As protein: CASSLVVGAWQPQHF. The rearrangement joins TRBV5-6 to TRBJ1-5; tentatively, D is TRBD1 (5 bases). Germline CDR1 reads SGHDT; CDR2 reads YYEEEE. The V gene lost 0 bases and the J gene lost 7 bases, with 14 bases spanning the gap. This CDR3 is 15 amino acids long.

This clone was detected only once. This sequence joins TRBV5-6 and TRBJ1-1, with TRBD1 as a possible D gene (6 bases). Trimming stripped 4 bases from V and 5 bases from J, with 21 bases between. Germline V CDR1 and CDR2: SGHDT, YYEEEE. This CDR3 has 16 amino acids. As DNA, the CDR3 is TGTGCCAGCAGCGTGCCGGGACACACCTCGGGGACTGAAGCTTTCTTT. This translates into CASSVPGHTSGTEAFF.

This rearrangement joins TRBV6-5 to TRBJ1-2, with D tentatively TRBD1 (5 bases). V gave up 2 bases and J gave up 3 bases, with 7 bases separating them. Germline-derived CDR1 and CDR2 are MNHEY and SVGAGI. The CDR3 covers 13 residues. The CDR3 sequence: CASSYGGYYGYTF. The CDR3 DNA reads TGTGCCAGCAGTTACGGGGGGTACTATGGCTACACCTTC.

V and J are TRBV12-5 and TRBJ1-5; 7 bases match TRBD1. J lost 6 bases, V lost 2 bases, and 1 base had no gene match. Germline CDR1 reads LGHNT; CDR2 reads FRNRAP. CDR3 length: 13 amino acids. Here the CDR3 reads CASGLTGVQPQHF. Written as DNA, the CDR3 is TGTGCTAGTGGTTTGACAGGGGTTCAGCCCCAGCATTTT. Full variable domain (rest looked up from reference TRBV12-5 and TRBJ1-5): DARVTQTPRHKVTEMGQEVTMRCQPILGHNTVFWYRQTMMQGLELLAYFRNRAPLDDSGMPKDRFSAEMPDATLATLKIQPSEPRDSAVYFCASGLTGVQPQHFGDGTRLSIL.

The rearrangement uses TRBV15 and TRBJ2-7; perhaps D is TRBD1 or TRBD2 (5 bases each). Trimming stripped 1 base from V and 3 bases from J, with 13 bases between. Germline assignment: CDR1 LNHNV and CDR2 YYDKDF (reference sequence). The CDR3 contains 15 residues. The CDR3 sequence is CATSRGGSAVYEQYF. The CDR3 bases are TGTGCCACCAGCAGAGGGGGGTCGGCAGTCTACGAGCAGTACTTC.

This chain uses TRBV9 with TRBJ1-5; D perhaps matches TRBD1 (6 bases). CDR3 length equals 15 residues. V was pared by 0 bases and J by 1 base, with 8 bases between. CDR1 and CDR2 from the germline V gene are SGDLS and YYNGEE. This chain's CDR3 is CASSVAGTSNQPQHF. The CDR3 DNA reads TGTGCCAGCAGCGTAGCAGGGACAAGCAATCAGCCCCAGCATTTT.

Written as DNA, the CDR3 is TGCGCCAGCAGCTTGGGGGGCGGGTCCGGGTGGGTTGCGGACACTGAAGCTTTCTTT. Translating it yields CASSLGGGSGWVADTEAFF. The genes are TRBV5-1 and TRBJ1-1; the D gene is possibly TRBD1 (5 bases). Germline CDR1 and CDR2: SGHRS and YFSETQ. This CDR3 spans 19 amino acids. The germline V and J ends were trimmed by 0 bases and 3 bases, with 24 bases remaining between them.

V is TRBV5-1 and J is TRBJ1-1; TRBD1 is a possible D gene (6 bases). This CDR3 comprises 15 residues. The V end lost 4 bases, the J end lost 1 base, and 14 bases lay between the germline ends. Germline CDR1 is SGHRS and CDR2 is YFSETQ. The CDR3 DNA sequence: TGCGCCAGCAGCAACAACAGGGAACGGAACACTGAAGCTTTCTTT. It specifies CASSNNRERNTEAFF.

This chain links TRBV9 with TRBJ1-2; TRBD1 aligns across 7 bases. This CDR3 is built from 13 residues. Losses at the gene ends were 3 bases for V and 3 bases for J; bases not matched to a gene: 2. Looked up from germline, CDR1 is SGDLS and CDR2 is YYNGEE. The CDR3 sequence is CASSDGTDYGYTF. CDR3 sequence (DNA): TGTGCCAGCAGCGACGGGACAGACTATGGCTACACCTTC.